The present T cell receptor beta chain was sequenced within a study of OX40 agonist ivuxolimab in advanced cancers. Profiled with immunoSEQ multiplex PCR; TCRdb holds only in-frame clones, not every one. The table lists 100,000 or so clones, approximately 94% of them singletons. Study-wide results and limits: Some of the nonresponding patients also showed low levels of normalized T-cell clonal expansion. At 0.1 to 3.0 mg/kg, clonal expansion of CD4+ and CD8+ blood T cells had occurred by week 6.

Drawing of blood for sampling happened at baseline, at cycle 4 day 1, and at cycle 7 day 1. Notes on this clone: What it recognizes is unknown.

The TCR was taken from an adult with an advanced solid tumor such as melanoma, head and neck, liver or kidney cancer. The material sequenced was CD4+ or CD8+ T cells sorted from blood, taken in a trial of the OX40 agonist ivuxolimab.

Here the CDR3 DNA reads TGTGCCAGCAGCTTAAGGGGCCCCCTGGGCTACACCTTC. Amino acids: CASSLRGPLGYTF. V usage is TRBV7-2 and J usage is TRBJ1-2; D perhaps matches TRBD1 (5 bases). CDR3 length: 13 residues. The V end lost 2 bases, the J end lost 8 bases, and 12 bases lay between the germline ends. In germline, CDR1 is SGHTA, CDR2 FQGNSA.